This entry describes one T cell receptor (beta chain). Its antigen is as yet unknown. These data come from a study of vaccination and CD4 T cells after COVID-19. The overall study: In the convalescent cohort, there were six males and four females, two of them Hispanic.

Documented treatment: roughly 10-day PBMC culture with coronavirus spike peptide pools or control peptides (ViraFEST assay). The Oncomine TCR Beta short-read assay was applied to DNA of cultured CD4+ T cells. TCRdb re-analysed the PCR reads in MiXCR, keeping a single row per CDR3 protein. The sample has around 13,000 distinct CDR3 sequences; 50% to 75% are singletons. Trimming cost V 0 bases and J 4 bases, with 0 bases left between them. The germline gives CDR1 SGHTA, CDR2 FQGNSA. The CDR3 has 11 amino acids. The material sequenced was CD4+ T cells from blood, cultured in vitro, taken before SARS-CoV-2 vaccination. The source of this sequence is a human donor who had recovered from COVID-19. The gene calls are TRBV7-2 and TRBJ2-5, with D unresolved. The CDR3 DNA reads as TGTGCCAGCAGCTTAGCAGAGACCCAGTACTTC. Translation: CASSLAETQYF.